What follows are 20 T cell receptor beta chains derived from one specimen sequenced in a study of T cells in Graves' hyperthyroidism and ophthalmopathy. TCR beta CDR3 region amplification was performed from RNA transcripts. The HTBI set primed first-round TCR CDR3 RT-PCR. TCRdb ran MiXCR on the multiplex PCR reads and lists one entry per CDR3 protein. The table has about 98,000 distinct CDR3 sequences, about 40% seen once; the top ten hold about 10%. The sample was peripheral blood or thyroid tissue (not recorded which). The receptors were gathered from a woman under 40 with Graves' hyperthyroidism.

The rearrangement uses TRBV19 and TRBJ2-7; D perhaps matches TRBD2 (5 bases). CDR3 length: 12 residues. From germline, CDR1 is LNHDA and CDR2 SQIVND (reference sequence). The V gene lost 7 bases and the J gene lost 5 bases, with 12 bases spanning the gap. The CDR3 sequence is CASTRSGNEQYF. In DNA, the CDR3 is TGTGCCAGTACCCGGTCCGGGAACGAGCAGTACTTC. Drawing the rest from reference TRBV19 and TRBJ2-7, the complete variable domain is DGGITQSPKYLFRKEGQNVTLSCEQNLNHDAMYWYRQDPGQGLRLIYYSQIVNDFQKGDIAEGYSVSREKKESFPLTVTSAQKNPTAFYLCASTRSGNEQYFGPGTRLTVT.

With regard to this clonotype: One base away lies a much larger clone, so this may be a sequencing read error. V and J are TRBV15 and TRBJ1-1; tentatively, D is TRBD1 (5 bases). This CDR3 contains 12 residues. CDR1 and CDR2 (germline): LNHNV, YYDKDF (reference sequence). V was trimmed by 5 bases and J by 2 bases, leaving 6 bases between them. The CDR3 nucleotides read TGTGCCACCAGCGACAGCAACACTGAAGCTTTCTTT. As protein: CATSDSNTEAFF.

The chain joins TRBV5-4 to TRBJ2-7; the match to TRBD1 covers 7 bases. Germline CDR1 reads SGHNT; CDR2 reads YYREEE (reference sequence). J lost 7 bases, V lost 4 bases, and 2 bases had no gene match. The length of the CDR3 is 11 residues. The CDR3 is CASSQGQEQYF. Here the CDR3 DNA reads TGTGCCAGCAGCCAGGGACAGGAGCAGTACTTC.

This clonotype was seen more than once but under ten times. This chain connects TRBV7-8 to TRBJ2-5; D unclear. Germline-derived CDR1 and CDR2 are SGHVS and FQNEAQ. With 5 bases removed from V and 9 bases from J, the gap between germline ends came to 19 bases. The CDR3 is 14 residues long. The CDR3 reads CASSQSGADQPQYF. The DNA of the CDR3 is TGTGCCAGCAGCCAGTCAGGAGCTGATCAGCCCCAGTACTTC.

Many counts were recorded for this clonotype. The chain is built from TRBV28 and TRBJ1-1, with 7 bases aligning to TRBD1. The CDR3 length is 14 residues. CDR1 and CDR2 (germline): MDHEN, SYDVKM. J lost 4 bases, V lost 7 bases, and 9 bases had no gene match. The DNA for the CDR3 is TGTGCCAGCAAGGAGCGGACAGGAGGCACTGAAGCTTTCTTT. Encoded protein: CASKERTGGTEAFF.

This chain links TRBV28 with TRBJ1-5; no definite D call. Trimming removed 5 bases at V and 15 bases at J, with 23 bases between. CDR3 size: 14 residues. Germline V gene sequence: CDR1 MDHEN, CDR2 SYDVKM. As DNA, the CDR3 is TGTGCCAGCAGTGGATGGCCCACGATAGAGGCCCGGCATTTT. Protein sequence: CASSGWPTIEARHF.

This clonotype was recorded at least ten times. The rearrangement joins TRBV27 to TRBJ1-1; 7 positions agree with TRBD1. The CDR3 contains 14 residues. Trimming cost V 4 bases and J 5 bases; bases outside gene matches: 7. Germline CDR1 MNHEY, CDR2 SMNVEV (reference sequence). The CDR3 loop is CASSSLTGVTEAFF. The CDR3, as DNA: TGTGCCAGCAGTTCTCTTACAGGGGTGACTGAAGCTTTCTTT.

To note about this clonotype: A much more abundant neighbour one base away suggests this may be a read error. The chain uses TRBV6-1 and TRBJ2-5; 9 bases are a match to TRBD2. V gave up 7 bases and J gave up 3 bases; unmatched junction bases: 6. The CDR3 consists of 14 residues. Germline values: CDR1 MNHNS, CDR2 SASEGT. CDR3 sequence reads: CASTKTSGEETQYF. The CDR3 region has the DNA TGTGCCAGCACTAAGACTAGCGGTGAAGAGACCCAGTACTTC.

The rearrangement uses TRBV7-8 and TRBJ2-7, with 7 nucleotides matching TRBD2. V lost 6 bases and J lost 2; bases outside the gene matches: 19. The germline gives CDR1 SGHVS, CDR2 FQNEAQ. The CDR3 extends over 18 amino acids. The CDR3, as DNA: TGTGCCAGCAGTTCCCTCGGGGGTCACCCGGGGGGAACCTACGAGCAGTACTTC. Protein: CASSSLGGHPGGTYEQYF. The full variable domain, in which reference TRBV7-8 and TRBJ2-7 provide the parts outside the CDR3, is GAGVSQSPRYKVAKRGQDVALRCDPISGHVSLFWYQQALGQGPEFLTYFQNEAQLDKSGLPSDRFFAERPEGSVSTLKIQRTQQEDSAVYLCASSSLGGHPGGTYEQYFGPGTRLTVT.

There are many counts of this clonotype. V gene TRBV28 combines with J gene TRBJ2-5, with D perhaps matching TRBD1 (5 bases). This CDR3 spans 14 amino acids. V shed 7 bases and J shed 4 bases, with 16 bases lying between them. Germline CDR1 MDHEN, CDR2 SYDVKM. CDR3 bases: TGTGCCAGCACCAACCCAGGGCTGGGAGAGACCCAGTACTTC. It codes for CASTNPGLGETQYF.

The CDR3 loop is CATSSSGQGHSPLHF. The CDR3 DNA follows: TGTGCCACCAGCAGCTCTGGACAGGGACATTCACCCCTCCACTTT. The chain uses TRBV15 and TRBJ1-6; 8 bases agree with TRBD1. The V gene end was trimmed by 3 bases and the J gene end by 8 bases; junction bases not matched to a gene: 6. This CDR3 comprises 15 residues. Germline loops: CDR1 LNHNV, CDR2 YYDKDF (reference sequence). The full variable domain, with the rest looked up from reference TRBV15 and TRBJ1-6, is DAMVIQNPRYQVTQFGKPVTLSCSQTLNHNVMYWYQQKSSQAPKLLFHYYDKDFNNEADTPDNFQSRRPNTSFCFLDIRSPGLGDTAMYLCATSSSGQGHSPLHFGNGTRLTVT.

In its sample, this clonotype was seen many times. The J gene is TRBJ1-1, the V gene TRBV10-3, with D possibly being TRBD1 (5 bases). V was pared by 8 bases and J by 4 bases, with 17 bases between. This CDR3 comprises 14 residues. Looked up from germline, CDR1 is ENHRY and CDR2 is SYGVKD. This CDR3 reads CAIGFRVEGTEAFF. In DNA form, the CDR3 reads TGTGCCATCGGATTCAGGGTCGAGGGCACTGAAGCTTTCTTT.

This clonotype was seen at least ten times. CDR3 region: CASSQAGTSGRKEQYF. The CDR3 DNA sequence: TGTGCCAGCAGCCAAGCCGGGACTAGCGGCCGGAAAGAGCAGTACTTC. The chain has TRBV7-9 and TRBJ2-7, with 11 positions matching TRBD2. The CDR3 consists of 16 residues. Germline CDR1 is SEHNR and CDR2 is FQNEAQ (reference sequence). V shed 5 bases and J 7 bases; nucleotides not matched to a gene: 13. Based on the CDR3 plus reference TRBV7-9 and TRBJ2-7, the full variable domain is DTGVSQNPRHKITKRGQNVTFRCDPISEHNRLYWYRQTLGQGPEFLTYFQNEAQLEKSRLLSDRFSAERPKGSFSTLEIQRTEQGDSAMYLCASSQAGTSGRKEQYFGPGTRLTVT.

This clonotype was detected many times. V is TRBV7-4 and J is TRBJ1-5; no reliable D call. V was shortened by 3 bases and J by 5 bases, with 2 bases between the two germline ends. The CDR3 length is 11 residues. In germline, CDR1 is SGHVT, CDR2 SQSDAQ. CDR3 sequence (DNA): TGTGCCAGCAGCTTTGATCAGCCCCAGCATTTT. Residues: CASSFDQPQHF.

This clonotype was observed at least ten times. The rearrangement links TRBV28 to TRBJ1-2, with unresolved D. Germline assignment: CDR1 MDHEN and CDR2 SYDVKM. The CDR3 is made up of 11 amino acids. The V end lost 6 bases, the J end lost 8 bases, and 10 bases lay between the germline ends. DNA for the CDR3: TGTGCCAGCAGAGAACACAGAGGCTACACCTTC. Its protein is CASREHRGYTF.

Details on this clonotype: Given a much more abundant clone one base away, this may be a read error. The chain employs TRBV20-1 and TRBJ2-3; maybe TRBD2 (6 bases). There are 16 residues in the CDR3. The germline gives CDR1 DFQATT, CDR2 SNEGSKA (reference sequence). The CDR3 region has the DNA TGCAGTGCTAGACGCGCGGGCGGCGGGATCACAGATACGCGGTATTTT. Translating it yields CSARRAGGGITDTRYF.

This clonotype was detected a few times. CDR3 residues: CASSDLPRGQDTEAFF. In nucleotides, the CDR3 is TGTGCCAGCAGCGACCTCCCCAGGGGCCAGGACACTGAAGCTTTCTTT. The chain recombines TRBV28 with TRBJ1-1, with D possibly TRBD1 on 6 matching bases. Germline V gene lookup returns CDR1 MDHEN and CDR2 SYDVKM. The CDR3 has 16 residues. Trimming removed 6 bases at V and 3 bases at J, with 20 bases between.

This clonotype was seen a few times. This may come from a read error, since a much larger clone is one base off. The CDR3 sequence is CVSSETTDTQYF. The CDR3 DNA sequence: TGTGTCAGCAGTGAGACGACAGATACGCAGTATTTT. This chain joins TRBV2 and TRBJ2-3; no definite D call. CDR3 length equals 12 residues. The germline gives CDR1 SNHLY, CDR2 FYNNEI.

As regards this clonotype: Given the absence of the conserved phenylalanine or tryptophan at the CDR3 end, a read error is likely. This sequence joins TRBV9 and TRBJ2-3; the D is unclear. The CDR3 is 12 amino acids. CDR1 is SGDLS, CDR2 YYNGEE, per germline. The V end was cut by 5 bases, the J end by 6 bases, with 10 bases between. The CDR3 DNA follows: TGTGCCAGCAGTTGGTTTTGGGATACGCAGTATTCT. Translation gives CASSWFWDTQYS.

This clonotype was seen many times. The CDR3 coding sequence is TGTGCCAGCAGCTACTCCTGGGACAGCAATTCACCCCTCCACTTT. This codes for CASSYSWDSNSPLHF. The chain links TRBV9 to TRBJ1-6; 7 bases are shared with TRBD1. The CDR3 contains 15 residues. The germline CDR1 and CDR2 sequences are SGDLS and YYNGEE. Trimming cost V 4 bases and J 7 bases; bases outside gene matches: 8.